This T cell receptor (beta chain) derives from a study of CD8+CD57+ T cells in acquired aplastic anemia. Unmatched junction bases numbered 6, after V lost 1 base and J lost 7 bases. The CDR3 has 16 residues. From germline, CDR1 is MGHRA and CDR2 YSYEKL. Sequenced patients had shown CD8+CD57+ cell expansion by flow cytometry. Broader study findings: Levels of CD8+ Simpson's diversity were not significantly distinct in patients versus controls.

This clonotype has ten or more counts. Its target is unknown. The use of genomic DNA as template underpinned the TCR beta VDJ and CDR3 profiling. MiXCR, applied by TCRdb to the reads, yields one record per CDR3 protein. Of 130,000 or so distinct CDR3 sequences listed, roughly 40% are singletons. The sample was sorted CD4+, CD8+, or CD8+CD57+ T cells (not recorded which) from PBMCs. The genes are TRBV4-1 and TRBJ2-1, with 11 bases aligning to TRBD2. This receptor was taken from a human donor with aplastic anemia. The CDR3 DNA reads TGCGCCAGCAGCCAAGCCCTAGCGGGGGGATGGAATGAGCAGTTCTTC. It yields the protein CASSQALAGGWNEQFF.